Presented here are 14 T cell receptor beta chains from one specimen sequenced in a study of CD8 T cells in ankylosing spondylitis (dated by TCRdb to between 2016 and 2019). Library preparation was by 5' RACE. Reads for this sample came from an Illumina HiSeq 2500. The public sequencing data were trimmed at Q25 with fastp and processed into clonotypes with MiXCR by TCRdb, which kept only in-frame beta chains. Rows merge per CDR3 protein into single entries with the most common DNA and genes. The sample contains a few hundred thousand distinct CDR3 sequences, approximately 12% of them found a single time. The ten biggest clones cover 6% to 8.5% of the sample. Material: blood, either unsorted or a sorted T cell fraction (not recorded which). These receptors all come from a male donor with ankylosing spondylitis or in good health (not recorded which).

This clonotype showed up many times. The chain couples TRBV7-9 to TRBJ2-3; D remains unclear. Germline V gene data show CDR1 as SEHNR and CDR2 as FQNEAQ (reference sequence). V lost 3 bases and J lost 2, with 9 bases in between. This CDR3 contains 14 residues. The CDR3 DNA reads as TGTGCCAGCAGCTTTGAAGGCCCCACAGATACGCAGTATTTT. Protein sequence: CASSFEGPTDTQYF.

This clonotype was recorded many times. In DNA, the CDR3 is TGTGCCAGCAGCGAAGCGGGACAGGGGTTCACTGAAGCTTTCTTT. Translation: CASSEAGQGFTEAFF. The rearrangement links TRBV9 to TRBJ1-1, with 10 bases that match TRBD1. Looked up from germline, CDR1 is SGDLS and CDR2 is YYNGEE. With V trimmed by 3 bases and J by 4 bases, 6 bases remained unmatched. The CDR3 is 15 residues long. Complete variable domain (other parts from reference TRBV9 and TRBJ1-1): DSGVTQTPKHLITATGQRVTLRCSPRSGDLSVYWYQQSLDQGLQFLIQYYNGEERAKGNILERFSAQQFPDLHSELNLSSLELGDSALYFCASSEAGQGFTEAFFGQGTRLTVV.

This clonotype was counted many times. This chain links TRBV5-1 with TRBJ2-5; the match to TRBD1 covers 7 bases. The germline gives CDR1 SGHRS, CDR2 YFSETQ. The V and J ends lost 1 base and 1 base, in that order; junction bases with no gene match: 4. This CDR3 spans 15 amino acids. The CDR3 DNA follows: TGCGCCAGCAGCTTGAGAGGGGGCAGCCAAGAGACCCAGTACTTC. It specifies CASSLRGGSQETQYF.

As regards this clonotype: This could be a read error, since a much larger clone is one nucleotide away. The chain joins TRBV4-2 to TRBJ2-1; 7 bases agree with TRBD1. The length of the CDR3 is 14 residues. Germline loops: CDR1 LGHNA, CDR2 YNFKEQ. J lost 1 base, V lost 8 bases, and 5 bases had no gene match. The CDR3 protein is CASSKTGSYNEQFF. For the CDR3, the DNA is TGTGCCAGCTCGAAGACAGGGTCCTACAATGAGCAGTTCTTC.

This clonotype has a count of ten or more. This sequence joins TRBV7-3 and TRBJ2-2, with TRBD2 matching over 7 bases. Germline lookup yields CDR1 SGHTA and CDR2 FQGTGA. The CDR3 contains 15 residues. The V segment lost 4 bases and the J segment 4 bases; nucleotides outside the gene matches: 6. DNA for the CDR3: TGTGCCAGCAGCTCGGGGGAGGGGACCACCGGGGAGCTGTTTTTT. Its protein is CASSSGEGTTGELFF.

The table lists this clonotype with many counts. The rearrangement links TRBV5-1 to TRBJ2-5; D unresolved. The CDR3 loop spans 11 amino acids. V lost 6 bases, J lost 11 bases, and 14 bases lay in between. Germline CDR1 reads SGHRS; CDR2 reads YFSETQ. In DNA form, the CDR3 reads TGCGCCAGCACCTCGGCAGTCCAACAGTACTTC. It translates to CASTSAVQQYF. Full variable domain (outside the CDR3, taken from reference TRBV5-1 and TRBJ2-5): KAGVTQTPRYLIKTRGQQVTLSCSPISGHRSVSWYQQTPGQGLQFLFEYFSETQRNKGNFPGRFSGRQFSNSRSEMNVSTLELGDSALYLCASTSAVQQYFGPGTRLLVL.

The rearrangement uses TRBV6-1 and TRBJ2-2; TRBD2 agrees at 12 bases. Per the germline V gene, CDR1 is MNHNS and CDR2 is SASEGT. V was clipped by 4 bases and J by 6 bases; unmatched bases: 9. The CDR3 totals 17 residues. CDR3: CASSGGLAGLGAGELFF. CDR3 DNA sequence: TGTGCCAGCAGTGGAGGACTAGCGGGATTAGGCGCCGGGGAGCTGTTTTTT.

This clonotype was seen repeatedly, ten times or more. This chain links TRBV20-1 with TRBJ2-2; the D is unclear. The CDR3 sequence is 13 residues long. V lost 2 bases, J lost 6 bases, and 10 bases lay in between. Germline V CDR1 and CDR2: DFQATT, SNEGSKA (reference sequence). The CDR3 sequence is CSARPPGPGELFF. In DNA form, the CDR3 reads TGCAGTGCTAGACCGCCGGGTCCCGGGGAGCTGTTTTTT.

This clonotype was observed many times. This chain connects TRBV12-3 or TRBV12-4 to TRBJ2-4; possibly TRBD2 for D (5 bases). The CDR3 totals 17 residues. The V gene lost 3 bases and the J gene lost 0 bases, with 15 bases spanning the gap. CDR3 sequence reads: CASSFGSGGLAKNIQYF. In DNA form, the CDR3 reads TGTGCCAGCAGTTTTGGGAGCGGAGGCCTAGCCAAAAACATTCAGTACTTC.

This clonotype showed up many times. CDR3 protein: CATSDLRGTDTQYF. CDR3 sequence (DNA): TGTGCCACCAGTGATTTGCGAGGCACAGATACGCAGTATTTT. The chain recombines TRBV24-1 with TRBJ2-3; unclear D gene. Trimming left V 0 bases short and J 1 base short, with 4 bases between. CDR1 is KGHDR, CDR2 SFDVKD, per germline. This CDR3 spans 14 amino acids.

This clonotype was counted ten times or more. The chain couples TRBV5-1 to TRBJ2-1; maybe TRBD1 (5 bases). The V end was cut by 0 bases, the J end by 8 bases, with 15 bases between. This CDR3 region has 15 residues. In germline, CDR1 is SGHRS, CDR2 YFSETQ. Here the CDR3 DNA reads TGCGCCAGCAGCTTGGAGGGCAGGGTTGTAGATGAGCAGTTCTTC. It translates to CASSLEGRVVDEQFF.

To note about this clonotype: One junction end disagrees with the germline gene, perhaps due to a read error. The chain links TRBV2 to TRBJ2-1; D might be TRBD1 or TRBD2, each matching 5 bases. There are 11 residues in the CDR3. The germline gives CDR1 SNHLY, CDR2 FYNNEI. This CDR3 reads CASIIPLGPRF. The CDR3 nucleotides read TGTGCCAGCATCATCCCGCTGGGACCCCGTTTC.

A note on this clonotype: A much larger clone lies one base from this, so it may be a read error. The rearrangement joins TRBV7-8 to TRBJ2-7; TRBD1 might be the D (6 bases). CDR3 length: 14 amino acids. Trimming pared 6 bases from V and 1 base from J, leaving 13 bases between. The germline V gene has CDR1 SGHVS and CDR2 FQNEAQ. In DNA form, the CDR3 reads TGTGCCAGCAGGTCCGAGACAGGTTCCTACGAGCAGTACTTC. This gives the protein CASRSETGSYEQYF.

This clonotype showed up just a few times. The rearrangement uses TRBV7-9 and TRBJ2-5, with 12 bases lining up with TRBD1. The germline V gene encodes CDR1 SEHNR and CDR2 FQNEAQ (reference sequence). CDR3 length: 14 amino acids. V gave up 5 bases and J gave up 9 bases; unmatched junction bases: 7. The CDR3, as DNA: TGTGCCAGCAGCACCGGGACAGGGGGCATCGCCCAGTACTTC. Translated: CASSTGTGGIAQYF.